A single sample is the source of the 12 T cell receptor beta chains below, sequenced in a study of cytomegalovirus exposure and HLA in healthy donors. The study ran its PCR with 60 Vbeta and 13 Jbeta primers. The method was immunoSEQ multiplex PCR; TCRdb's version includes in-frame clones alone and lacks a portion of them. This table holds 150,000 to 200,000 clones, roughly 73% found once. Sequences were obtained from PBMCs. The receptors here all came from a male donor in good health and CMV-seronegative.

The DNA for the CDR3 is TGTGCCACAAGAGGACAGGGACTCCAAGAGACCCAGTACTTC. Encoded protein: CATRGQGLQETQYF. This rearrangement joins TRBV6-1 to TRBJ2-5, with TRBD1 matching 8 bases. With 10 bases clipped from V and 1 base from J, the junction kept 8 bases outside the gene matches. CDR1 is MNHNS and CDR2 is SASEGT in the germline V gene. This CDR3 is 14 amino acids long.

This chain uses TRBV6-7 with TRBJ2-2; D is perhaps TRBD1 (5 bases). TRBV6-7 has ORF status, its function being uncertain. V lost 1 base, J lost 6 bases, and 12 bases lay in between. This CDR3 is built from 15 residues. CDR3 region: CASSYFQGSAGELFF. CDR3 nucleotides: TGTGCCAGCAGTTACTTTCAGGGATCGGCCGGGGAGCTGTTTTTT.

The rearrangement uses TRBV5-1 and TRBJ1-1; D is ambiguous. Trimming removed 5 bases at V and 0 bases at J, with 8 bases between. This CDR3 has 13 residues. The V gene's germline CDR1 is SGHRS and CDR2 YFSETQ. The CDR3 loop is CASRSQMNTEAFF. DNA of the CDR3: TGCGCCAGCAGATCACAGATGAACACTGAAGCTTTCTTT.

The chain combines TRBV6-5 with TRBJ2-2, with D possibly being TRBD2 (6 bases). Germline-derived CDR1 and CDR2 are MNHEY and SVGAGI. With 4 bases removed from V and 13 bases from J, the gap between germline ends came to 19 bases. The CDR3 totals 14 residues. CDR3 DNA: TGTGCCAGCAGTTCCTCCGGGACTCCCGCCGGGCTGTTTTTT. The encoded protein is CASSSSGTPAGLFF.

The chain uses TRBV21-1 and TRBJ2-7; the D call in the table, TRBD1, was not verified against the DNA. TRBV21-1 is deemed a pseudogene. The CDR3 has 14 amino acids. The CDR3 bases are TGTGCCAGCAGCACCCGGACAGACAGCTGGGAGCAGTACTTC. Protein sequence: CASSTRTDSWEQYF.

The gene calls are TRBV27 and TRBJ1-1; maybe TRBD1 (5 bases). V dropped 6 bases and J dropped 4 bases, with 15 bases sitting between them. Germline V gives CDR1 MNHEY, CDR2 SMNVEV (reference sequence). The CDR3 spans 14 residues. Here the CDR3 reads CASSRTPGGTEAFF. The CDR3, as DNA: TGTGCCAGCAGCCGGACCCCGGGGGGCACTGAAGCTTTCTTT.

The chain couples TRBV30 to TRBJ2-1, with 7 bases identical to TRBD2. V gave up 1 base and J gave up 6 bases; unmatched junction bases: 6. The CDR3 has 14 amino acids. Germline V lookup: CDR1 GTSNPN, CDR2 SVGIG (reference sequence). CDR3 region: CAWSGGTMGNEQFF. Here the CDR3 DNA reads TGTGCCTGGAGTGGCGGGACTATGGGCAATGAGCAGTTCTTC.

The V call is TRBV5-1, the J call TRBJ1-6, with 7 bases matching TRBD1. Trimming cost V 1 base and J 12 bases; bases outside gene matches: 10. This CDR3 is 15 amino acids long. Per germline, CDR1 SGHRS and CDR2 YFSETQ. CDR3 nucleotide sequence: TGCGCCAGCAGCTTGTGGGGAACAGGGGAAGAACCCCTCCACTTT. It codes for CASSLWGTGEEPLHF. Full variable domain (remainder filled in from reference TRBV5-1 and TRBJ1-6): KAGVTQTPRYLIKTRGQQVTLSCSPISGHRSVSWYQQTPGQGLQFLFEYFSETQRNKGNFPGRFSGRQFSNSRSEMNVSTLELGDSALYLCASSLWGTGEEPLHFGNGTRLTVT.

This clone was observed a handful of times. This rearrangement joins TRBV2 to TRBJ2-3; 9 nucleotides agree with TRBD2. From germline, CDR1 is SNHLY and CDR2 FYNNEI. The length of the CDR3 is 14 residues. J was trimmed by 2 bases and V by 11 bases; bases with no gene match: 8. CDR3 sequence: CAGSSGGNTDTQYF. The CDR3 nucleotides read TGTGCCGGAAGTAGCGGGGGTAACACAGATACGCAGTATTTT.

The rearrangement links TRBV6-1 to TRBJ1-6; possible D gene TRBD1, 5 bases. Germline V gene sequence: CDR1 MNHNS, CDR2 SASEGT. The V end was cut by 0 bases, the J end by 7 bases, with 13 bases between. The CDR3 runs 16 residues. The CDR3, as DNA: TGTGCCAGCAGTGAAGCAGGCGACAGACCAAATTCACCCCTCCACTTT. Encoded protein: CASSEAGDRPNSPLHF.

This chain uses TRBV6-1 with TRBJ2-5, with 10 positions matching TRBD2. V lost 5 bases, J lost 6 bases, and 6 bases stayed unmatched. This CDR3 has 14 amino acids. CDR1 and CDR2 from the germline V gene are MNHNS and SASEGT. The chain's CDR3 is CASSQGLAMKTQYF. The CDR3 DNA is TGTGCCAGCAGTCAGGGACTAGCGATGAAGACCCAGTACTTC.

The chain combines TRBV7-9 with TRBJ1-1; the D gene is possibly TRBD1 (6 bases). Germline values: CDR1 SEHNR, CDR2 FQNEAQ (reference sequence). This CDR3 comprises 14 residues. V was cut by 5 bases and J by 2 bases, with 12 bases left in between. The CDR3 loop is CASSLQGPNTEAFF. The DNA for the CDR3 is TGTGCCAGCAGCCTACAGGGTCCAAACACTGAAGCTTTCTTT.